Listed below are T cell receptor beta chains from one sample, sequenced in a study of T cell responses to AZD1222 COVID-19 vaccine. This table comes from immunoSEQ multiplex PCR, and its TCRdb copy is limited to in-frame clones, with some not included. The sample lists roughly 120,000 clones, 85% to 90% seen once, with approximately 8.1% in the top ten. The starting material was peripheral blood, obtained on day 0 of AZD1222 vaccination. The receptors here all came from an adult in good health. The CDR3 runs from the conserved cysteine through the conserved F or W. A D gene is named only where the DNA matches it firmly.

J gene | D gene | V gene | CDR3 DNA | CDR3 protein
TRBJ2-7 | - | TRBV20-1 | TGCAGTGCTGGGCGTACGGAGGAGCAGTACTTC | CSAGRTEEQYF
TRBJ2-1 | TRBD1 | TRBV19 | TGTGCCAGTAGGGGCAGGGGGTCACACAATGAGCAGTTCTTC | CASRGRGSHNEQFF
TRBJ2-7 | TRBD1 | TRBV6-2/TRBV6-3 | TGTGCCAGCAGCCGGGACAGGGGGGTTCCCTACGAGCAGTACTTC | CASSRDRGVPYEQYF
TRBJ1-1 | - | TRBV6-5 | TGTGCCAGCAGTCCTACAGGGACTGAAGCTTTCTTT | CASSPTGTEAFF
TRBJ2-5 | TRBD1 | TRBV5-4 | TGTGCCAGCAGCTTGGGGGACAGGTCGGGGACCCAGTACTTC | CASSLGDRSGTQYF
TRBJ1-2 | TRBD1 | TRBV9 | TGTGCCAGCAGCCCTCATACCGGGACAGGCAGCTATGGCTACACCTTC | CASSPHTGTGSYGYTF
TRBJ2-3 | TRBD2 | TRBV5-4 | TGTGCCTATGGACTAGTTGCCGTTACCGATACGCAGTATTTT | CAYGLVAVTDTQYF
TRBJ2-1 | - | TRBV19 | TGTGCCAGTAGTATAGAACCCGGACTCCCCTACAATGAGCAGTTCTTC | CASSIEPGLPYNEQFF
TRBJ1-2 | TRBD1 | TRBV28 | TGTGCCAGCAGCTGGACAGGGGTTTTCTTTGGCTACACCTTC | CASSWTGVFFGYTF
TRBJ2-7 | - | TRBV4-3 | TGCGCCAGCAGCCAAGATCGGGGAGGAACCTACGAGCAGTACTTC | CASSQDRGGTYEQYF